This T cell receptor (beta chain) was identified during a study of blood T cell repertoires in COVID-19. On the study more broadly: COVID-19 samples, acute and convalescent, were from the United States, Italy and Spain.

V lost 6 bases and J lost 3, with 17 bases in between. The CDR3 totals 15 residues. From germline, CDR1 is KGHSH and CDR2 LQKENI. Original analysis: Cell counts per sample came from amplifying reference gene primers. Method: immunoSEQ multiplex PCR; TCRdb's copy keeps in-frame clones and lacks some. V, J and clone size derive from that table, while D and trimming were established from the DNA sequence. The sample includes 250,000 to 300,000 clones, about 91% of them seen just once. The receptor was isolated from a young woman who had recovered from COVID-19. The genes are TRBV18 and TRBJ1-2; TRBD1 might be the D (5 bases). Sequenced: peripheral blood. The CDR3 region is CASSPRGGAHYGYTF. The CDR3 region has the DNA TGTGCCAGCTCCCCCCGTGGAGGGGCCCACTATGGCTACACCTTC.